The rows below give T cell receptor beta chains drawn from one sample of a study of PD-1 blockade in classical Hodgkin lymphoma. The protocol was immunoSEQ multiplex PCR, while the TCRdb copy is restricted to in-frame clones and leaves out a portion. The table shows approximately 25,000 clones, with roughly 80% occurring only once. The sequencing here drew on peripheral blood mononuclear cells (PBMCs), taken before the second cycle of nivolumab. The source is a human donor with classical Hodgkin lymphoma. Each CDR3 is given with its conserved first and last residue. A D gene is named only where the DNA matches it firmly. The size entry is marked missing in some rows and otherwise reads once, few, many or a size class.

d_call: NA; clone_size: NA; v_call: TRBV6-6; j_call: TRBJ2-7; cdr3_nt: TGTGCCAGCACGAGCGGGACAGCTAACTACGAGCAGTACTTC; cdr3_aa: CASTSGTANYEQYF
d_call: NA; clone_size: NA; v_call: TRBV5-6; j_call: TRBJ2-2; cdr3_nt: TGTGCCAGCAGCTTGGGGGGAGCCGGGGAGCTGTTTTTT; cdr3_aa: CASSLGGAGELFF
d_call: TRBD2; clone_size: NA; v_call: TRBV5-8; j_call: TRBJ2-3; cdr3_nt: TGTGCCAGCAGCTTGTTGTGGGCTAGCGGTAGCACAGATACGCAGTATTTT; cdr3_aa: CASSLLWASGSTDTQYF
d_call: NA; clone_size: NA; v_call: TRBV21-1; j_call: TRBJ1-5; cdr3_nt: TGTGCCAGCAGCAAATATTACAGAGGGGGTCAGCCCCAGCATTTT; cdr3_aa: CASSKYYRGGQPQHF
d_call: TRBD1; clone_size: NA; v_call: TRBV5-5; j_call: TRBJ2-5; cdr3_nt: TGTGCCAGCAGCTTGTTATTTACGGAAACAGGGGCAGAGACCCAGTACTTC; cdr3_aa: CASSLLFTETGAETQYF
d_call: TRBD1; clone_size: NA; v_call: TRBV5-1; j_call: TRBJ1-3; cdr3_nt: TGCGCCAGCAGCGCCGGGACAGGGTCTGGAAACACCATATATTTT; cdr3_aa: CASSAGTGSGNTIYF
d_call: TRBD2; clone_size: NA; v_call: TRBV5-4; j_call: TRBJ2-5; cdr3_nt: TGTGCCAGCAGCGCGGGAGGTAACCGTGCGGGGCTGATTGGGACCCAGTACTTC; cdr3_aa: CASSAGGNRAGLIGTQYF
d_call: NA; clone_size: NA; v_call: TRBV28; j_call: TRBJ2-2; cdr3_nt: TGTGCCAGCAGGCCGTTTAGAGGCACCGGGGAGCTGTTTTTT; cdr3_aa: CASRPFRGTGELFF
d_call: NA; clone_size: NA; v_call: TRBV6-5; j_call: TRBJ1-1; cdr3_nt: TGTGCCAGCAGTTACGCCGGCGGCGGAGCTTTCTTT; cdr3_aa: CASSYAGGGAFF
d_call: TRBD2; clone_size: once; v_call: TRBV6-1; j_call: TRBJ2-3; cdr3_nt: TGTGCCAGCGTACCACTAGCGCTAAACACAGATACGCAGTATTTT; cdr3_aa: CASVPLALNTDTQYF
d_call: NA; clone_size: NA; v_call: TRBV5-1; j_call: TRBJ2-7; cdr3_nt: TGCGCCAGCAGCCCATCCGGGACCGCCTTCTACGAGCAGTACTTC; cdr3_aa: CASSPSGTAFYEQYF
d_call: NA; clone_size: few; v_call: TRBV30; j_call: TRBJ2-1; cdr3_nt: TGTGCCTGGACCCGGAGCACTGAGCAGTTCTTC; cdr3_aa: CAWTRSTEQFF
d_call: NA; clone_size: NA; v_call: TRBV7-2; j_call: TRBJ2-5; cdr3_nt: TGTGCCAGCAGCCAATGGGGAGGGGGAGGAGAGACCCAGTACTTC; cdr3_aa: CASSQWGGGGETQYF
d_call: NA; clone_size: NA; v_call: TRBV19; j_call: TRBJ1-5; cdr3_nt: TGTGCCAGTACCCCCCCCGAGGGATATAGCAATCAGCCCCAGCATTTT; cdr3_aa: CASTPPEGYSNQPQHF
d_call: NA; clone_size: NA; v_call: TRBV21-1; j_call: TRBJ2-7; cdr3_nt: TGTGCCAGCGTTAGGGACAGGGCCTACGAGCAGTACTTC; cdr3_aa: CASVRDRAYEQYF
d_call: TRBD2; clone_size: NA; v_call: TRBV10-3; j_call: TRBJ2-7; cdr3_nt: TGTGCCATCAGGGGGACTAGCGAAGCCAACGAGCAGTACTTC; cdr3_aa: CAIRGTSEANEQYF
d_call: NA; clone_size: NA; v_call: TRBV15; j_call: TRBJ2-7; cdr3_nt: TGTGCCACCAGCAGAGCCTACTCCCCGGGGCTCTACGAGCAGTACTTC; cdr3_aa: CATSRAYSPGLYEQYF
d_call: TRBD1; clone_size: NA; v_call: TRBV5-6; j_call: TRBJ1-1; cdr3_nt: TGTGCCAGCATCAGGACAGGGGAGAACACTGAAGCTTTCTTT; cdr3_aa: CASIRTGENTEAFF
d_call: NA; clone_size: NA; v_call: TRBV15; j_call: TRBJ2-3; cdr3_nt: TGTGCCACCAGCAAACGACTAGAAAGCGGTGATACGCAGTATTTT; cdr3_aa: CATSKRLESGDTQYF
d_call: NA; clone_size: NA; v_call: TRBV28; j_call: TRBJ2-5; cdr3_nt: TGTGCCAGCACCCTAGGGGCCAGGGGAGGGGACTCCTGGGAGACCCAGTACTTC; cdr3_aa: CASTLGARGGDSWETQYF
d_call: TRBD1; clone_size: NA; v_call: TRBV30; j_call: TRBJ1-1; cdr3_nt: TGTGCCTGGAGTGCCTGGGAACAGGGGAGGACTGAAGCTTTCTTT; cdr3_aa: CAWSAWEQGRTEAFF
d_call: NA; clone_size: NA; v_call: TRBV5-6; j_call: TRBJ2-1; cdr3_nt: TGTGCCAGCAGCTTTCGGGGATGGAGCTCCTACAATGAGCAGTTCTTC; cdr3_aa: CASSFRGWSSYNEQFF
d_call: TRBD1; clone_size: once; v_call: TRBV10-3; j_call: TRBJ2-5; cdr3_nt: TGTGCCATCAGTGAGGGACAGGGAGAGACCCAGTACTTC; cdr3_aa: CAISEGQGETQYF
d_call: TRBD1; clone_size: NA; v_call: TRBV27; j_call: TRBJ2-3; cdr3_nt: TGTGCCAGCAGTTTATTGGGGGACAGGGCTACAGATACGCAGTATTTT; cdr3_aa: CASSLLGDRATDTQYF
d_call: NA; clone_size: NA; v_call: TRBV28; j_call: TRBJ2-5; cdr3_nt: TGTGCCAGCAGTTTCGGAGGGGGGCTGGAGACCCAGTACTTC; cdr3_aa: CASSFGGGLETQYF
d_call: TRBD1; clone_size: NA; v_call: TRBV6-5; j_call: TRBJ2-2; cdr3_nt: TGTGCCAGCAGTCCCGGACAGGGCTACACCGGGGAGCTGTTTTTT; cdr3_aa: CASSPGQGYTGELFF
d_call: TRBD1; clone_size: NA; v_call: TRBV6-6; j_call: TRBJ1-2; cdr3_nt: TGTGCCAGCAGGGGACAGGGAATCTATGGCTACACCTTC; cdr3_aa: CASRGQGIYGYTF
d_call: TRBD1; clone_size: NA; v_call: TRBV10-1; j_call: TRBJ1-2; cdr3_nt: TGCGCCAGCAGTGAGCCCCGACTTGGGACAGGTCGGGGCTACACCTTC; cdr3_aa: CASSEPRLGTGRGYTF
d_call: TRBD2; clone_size: NA; v_call: TRBV19; j_call: TRBJ2-7; cdr3_nt: TGTGCCAGTACCCGGACTAGCGGGAGTTACGAGCAGTACTTC; cdr3_aa: CASTRTSGSYEQYF
d_call: TRBD1; clone_size: NA; v_call: TRBV4-1; j_call: TRBJ1-3; cdr3_nt: TGCGCCAGCAGCGGAAGCGAGACAGGGTTTGGAGACACCATATATTTT; cdr3_aa: CASSGSETGFGDTIYF
d_call: NA; clone_size: NA; v_call: TRBV7-2; j_call: TRBJ2-3; cdr3_nt: TGTGCCAGCAGTTTTAATCAAAGGGGGGATACGCAGTATTTT; cdr3_aa: CASSFNQRGDTQYF
d_call: NA; clone_size: NA; v_call: TRBV29-1; j_call: TRBJ1-6; cdr3_nt: TGCAGCGTTGCGGCAGAGGGGGATTCACCCCTCCACTTT; cdr3_aa: CSVAAEGDSPLHF
d_call: NA; clone_size: NA; v_call: TRBV5-4; j_call: TRBJ2-5; cdr3_nt: TGTGCCAGCAGAAATGAAATTCGATCCCAAGAGACCCAGTACTTC; cdr3_aa: CASRNEIRSQETQYF
d_call: TRBD1; clone_size: NA; v_call: TRBV27; j_call: TRBJ1-5; cdr3_nt: TGTGCCAGCAGTTTAAGACAGGGACAACGCCAGCCCCAGCATTTT; cdr3_aa: CASSLRQGQRQPQHF
d_call: NA; clone_size: NA; v_call: TRBV7-2; j_call: TRBJ2-2; cdr3_nt: TGTGCCAGCAGCTTAGTCGGGGGAGCGAACACCGGGGAGCTGTTTTTT; cdr3_aa: CASSLVGGANTGELFF
d_call: TRBD1; clone_size: NA; v_call: TRBV28; j_call: TRBJ2-1; cdr3_nt: TGTGCCAGCATACGAGGGACAGGGGCAAATGAGCAGTTCTTC; cdr3_aa: CASIRGTGANEQFF
d_call: TRBD1; clone_size: NA; v_call: TRBV11-3; j_call: TRBJ2-1; cdr3_nt: TGTGCCAGCAGCTTAAAAGGACAGGGGGTTGGGAATGAGCAGTTCTTC; cdr3_aa: CASSLKGQGVGNEQFF
d_call: TRBD1; clone_size: NA; v_call: TRBV5-6; j_call: TRBJ2-3; cdr3_nt: TGTGCCAGCAGCTCGGGACAGCAAGGCACAGATACGCAGTATTTT; cdr3_aa: CASSSGQQGTDTQYF
d_call: NA; clone_size: once; v_call: TRBV7-9; j_call: TRBJ2-3; cdr3_nt: TGTGCCAGCAGCTTAGCCGGAGGGGGGAAGACAGATACGCAGTATTTT; cdr3_aa: CASSLAGGGKTDTQYF
d_call: TRBD2; clone_size: NA; v_call: TRBV7-3; j_call: TRBJ2-1; cdr3_nt: TGTGCCAGCAGCCGATACCCCCTAGCGGCCTCCTTCAATGAGCAGTTCTTC; cdr3_aa: CASSRYPLAASFNEQFF
d_call: TRBD1; clone_size: NA; v_call: TRBV6-6; j_call: TRBJ1-1; cdr3_nt: TGTGCCAGCAAAAACAGGGGCGGCACTGAAGCTTTCTTT; cdr3_aa: CASKNRGGTEAFF
d_call: NA; clone_size: NA; v_call: TRBV11-3; j_call: TRBJ2-7; cdr3_nt: TGTGCCAGCAGCCTCGCTGCGACGGCCTACGAGCAGTACTTC; cdr3_aa: CASSLAATAYEQYF
d_call: TRBD2; clone_size: NA; v_call: TRBV6-4; j_call: TRBJ2-1; cdr3_nt: TGTGCCAGCAGCCTACTAGCGGGAGGGCCAAGCTCCTACAATGAGCAGTTCTTC; cdr3_aa: CASSLLAGGPSSYNEQFF